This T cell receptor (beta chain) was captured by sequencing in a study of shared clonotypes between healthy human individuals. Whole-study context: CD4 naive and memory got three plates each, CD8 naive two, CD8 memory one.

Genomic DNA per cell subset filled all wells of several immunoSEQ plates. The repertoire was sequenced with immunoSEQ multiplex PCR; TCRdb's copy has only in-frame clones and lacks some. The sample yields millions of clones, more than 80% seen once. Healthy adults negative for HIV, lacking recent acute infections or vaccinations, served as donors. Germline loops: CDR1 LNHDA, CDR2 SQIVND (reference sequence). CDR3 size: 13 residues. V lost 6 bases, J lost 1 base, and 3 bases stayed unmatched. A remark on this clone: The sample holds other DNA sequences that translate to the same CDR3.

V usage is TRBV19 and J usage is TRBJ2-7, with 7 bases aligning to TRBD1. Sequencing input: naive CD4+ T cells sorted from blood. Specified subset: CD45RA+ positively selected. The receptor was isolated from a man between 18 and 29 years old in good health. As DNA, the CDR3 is TGTGCCAGTAGAGAACAGGGGTCCTACGAGCAGTACTTC. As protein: CASREQGSYEQYF.